Below, one T cell receptor beta chain is given with its context. Its antigen is still unknown. The CDR3 is 15 amino acids. Germline assignment: CDR1 MDHEN and CDR2 SYDVKM. Trimming cost V 10 bases and J 0 bases; bases outside gene matches: 10. This sample stems from a study of cytomegalovirus exposure and HLA in healthy donors. General observations from the study: A few V segments could not be told apart, such as TRBV6-2 and TRBV6-3, and were left out.

It was with 60 Vbeta and 13 Jbeta primers that the PCR ran. Profiled with immunoSEQ multiplex PCR; TCRdb holds only in-frame clones, not every one. The table includes 57,000 or so clones, under 85% detected once. This clonotype was sampled from a middle-aged man in good health and CMV-seropositive. The material sequenced was PBMCs. The rearrangement joins TRBV28 to TRBJ2-3, with TRBD2 identical over 7 bases. CDR3 nucleotides: TGTGCCACCCGGGAGGAGGGTAGGAGCACAGATACGCAGTATTTT. Translating it yields CATREEGRSTDTQYF.